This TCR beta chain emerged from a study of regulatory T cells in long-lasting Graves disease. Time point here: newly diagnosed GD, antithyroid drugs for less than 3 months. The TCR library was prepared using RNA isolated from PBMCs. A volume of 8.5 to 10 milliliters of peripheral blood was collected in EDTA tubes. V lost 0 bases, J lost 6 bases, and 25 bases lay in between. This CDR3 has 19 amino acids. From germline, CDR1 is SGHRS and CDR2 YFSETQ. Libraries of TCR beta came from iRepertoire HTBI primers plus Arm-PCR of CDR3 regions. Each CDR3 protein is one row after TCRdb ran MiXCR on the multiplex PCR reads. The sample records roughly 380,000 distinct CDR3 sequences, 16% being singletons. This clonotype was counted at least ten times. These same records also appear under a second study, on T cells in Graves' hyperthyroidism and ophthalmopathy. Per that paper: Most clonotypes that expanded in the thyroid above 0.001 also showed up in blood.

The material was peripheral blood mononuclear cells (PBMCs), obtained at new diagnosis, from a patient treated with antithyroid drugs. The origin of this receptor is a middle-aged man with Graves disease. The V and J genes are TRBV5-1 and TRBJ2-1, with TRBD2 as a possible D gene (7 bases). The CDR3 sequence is CASSLALGGAIKSFNEQFF. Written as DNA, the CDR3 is TGCGCCAGCAGCTTGGCCCTGGGGGGGGCAATAAAAAGTTTCAATGAGCAGTTCTTC.